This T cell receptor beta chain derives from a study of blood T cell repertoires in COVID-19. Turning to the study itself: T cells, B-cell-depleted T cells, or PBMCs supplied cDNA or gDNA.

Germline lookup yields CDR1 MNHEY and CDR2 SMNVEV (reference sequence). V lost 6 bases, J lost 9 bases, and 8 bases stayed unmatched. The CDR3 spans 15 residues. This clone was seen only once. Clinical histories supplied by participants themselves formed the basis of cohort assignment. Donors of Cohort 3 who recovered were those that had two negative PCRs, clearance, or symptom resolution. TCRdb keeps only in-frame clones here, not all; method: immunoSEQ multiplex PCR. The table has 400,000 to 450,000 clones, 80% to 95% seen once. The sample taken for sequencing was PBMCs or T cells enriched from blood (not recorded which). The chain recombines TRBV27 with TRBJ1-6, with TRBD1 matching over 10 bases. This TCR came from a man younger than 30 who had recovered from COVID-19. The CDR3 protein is CASRDRTGGSSPLHF. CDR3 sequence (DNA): TGTGCCAGCAGGGATCGGACAGGGGGAAGTTCACCCCTCCACTTT.